This entry is about one T cell receptor beta chain. No antigen is known for it. The data were obtained in a study of cytomegalovirus exposure and HLA in healthy donors. Notes on the study in general: It was reportedly the case that the classifier diagnosed cytomegalovirus status with high specificity and sensitivity.

Germline V lookup: CDR1 LNHNV, CDR2 YYDKDF (reference sequence). The CDR3 contains 15 residues. V shed 0 bases and J shed 2 bases, with 8 bases lying between them. TCRdb's copy holds only in-frame clones and misses some; the assay was immunoSEQ multiplex PCR. The repertoire holds over 120,000 clones, with roughly 89% as singletons. The chain carries TRBV15 and TRBJ1-5; D ambiguous. Specimen: PBMCs. The clonotype was recovered from a man in his late teens or twenties in good health and CMV-seropositive. CDR3 coding DNA: TGTGCCACCAGCAGAGATCTGCAGGGCAATCAGCCCCAGCATTTT. Translating it yields CATSRDLQGNQPQHF.